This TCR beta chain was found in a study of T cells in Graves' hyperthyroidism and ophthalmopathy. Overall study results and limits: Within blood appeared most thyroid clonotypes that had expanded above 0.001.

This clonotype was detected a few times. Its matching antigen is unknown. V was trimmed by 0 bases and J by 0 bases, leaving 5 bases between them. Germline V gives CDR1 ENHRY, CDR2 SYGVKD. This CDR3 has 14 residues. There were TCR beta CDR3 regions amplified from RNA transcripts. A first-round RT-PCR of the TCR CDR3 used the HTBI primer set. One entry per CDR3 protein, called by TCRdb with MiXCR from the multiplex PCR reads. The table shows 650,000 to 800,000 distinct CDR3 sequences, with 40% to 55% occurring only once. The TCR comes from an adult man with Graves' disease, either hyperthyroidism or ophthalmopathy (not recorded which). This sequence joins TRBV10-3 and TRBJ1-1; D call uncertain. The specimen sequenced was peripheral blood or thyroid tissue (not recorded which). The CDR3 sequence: CAISESQVNTEAFF. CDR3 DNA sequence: TGTGCCATCAGTGAGTCACAAGTGAACACTGAAGCTTTCTTT.